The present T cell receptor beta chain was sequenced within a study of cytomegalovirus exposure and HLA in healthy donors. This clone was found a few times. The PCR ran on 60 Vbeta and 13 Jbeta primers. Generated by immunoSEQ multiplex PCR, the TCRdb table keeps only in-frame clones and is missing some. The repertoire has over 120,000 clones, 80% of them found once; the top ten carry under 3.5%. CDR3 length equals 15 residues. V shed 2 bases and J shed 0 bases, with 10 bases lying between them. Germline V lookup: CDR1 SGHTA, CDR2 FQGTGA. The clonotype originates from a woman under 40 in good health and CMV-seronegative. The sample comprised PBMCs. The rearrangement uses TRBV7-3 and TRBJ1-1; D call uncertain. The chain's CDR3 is CASSLFPTMNTEAFF. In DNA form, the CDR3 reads TGTGCCAGCAGCTTATTTCCGACTATGAACACTGAAGCTTTCTTT. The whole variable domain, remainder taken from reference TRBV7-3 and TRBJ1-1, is GAGVSQTPSNKVTEKGKYVELRCDPISGHTALYWYRQSLGQGPEFLIYFQGTGAADDSGLPNDRFFAVRPEGSVSTLKIQRTERGDSAVYLCASSLFPTMNTEAFFGQGTRLTVV.